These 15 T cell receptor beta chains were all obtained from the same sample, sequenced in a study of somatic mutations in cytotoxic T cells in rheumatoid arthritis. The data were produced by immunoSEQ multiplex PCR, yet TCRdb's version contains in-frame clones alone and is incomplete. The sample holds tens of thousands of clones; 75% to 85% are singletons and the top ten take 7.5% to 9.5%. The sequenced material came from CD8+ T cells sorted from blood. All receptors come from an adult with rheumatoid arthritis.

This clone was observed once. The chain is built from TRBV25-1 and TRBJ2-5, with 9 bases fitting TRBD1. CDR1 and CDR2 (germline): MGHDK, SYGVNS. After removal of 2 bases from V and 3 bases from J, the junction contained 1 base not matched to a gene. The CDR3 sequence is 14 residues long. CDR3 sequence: CASSERQGEETQYF. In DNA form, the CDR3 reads TGTGCCAGCAGTGAAAGACAGGGGGAAGAGACCCAGTACTTC. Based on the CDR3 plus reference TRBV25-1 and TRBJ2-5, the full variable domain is EADIYQTPRYLVIGTGKKITLECSQTMGHDKMYWYQQDPGMELHLIHYSYGVNSTEKGDLSSESTVSRIRTEHFPLTLESARPSHTSQYLCASSERQGEETQYFGPGTRLLVL.

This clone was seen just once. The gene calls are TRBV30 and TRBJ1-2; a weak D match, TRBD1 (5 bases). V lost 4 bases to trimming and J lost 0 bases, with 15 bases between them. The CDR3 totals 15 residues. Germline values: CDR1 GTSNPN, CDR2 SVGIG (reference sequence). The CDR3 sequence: CAWKARPGSNYGYTF. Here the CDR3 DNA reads TGTGCCTGGAAGGCGCGGCCAGGGTCTAACTATGGCTACACCTTC.

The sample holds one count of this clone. The CDR3 loop is CAWTTSGGYQETQYF. CDR3 coding DNA: TGTGCCTGGACCACTAGCGGGGGTTACCAAGAGACCCAGTACTTC. The J gene is TRBJ2-5, the V gene TRBV30; 11 nucleotides align to TRBD2. This CDR3 comprises 15 residues. V was clipped by 4 bases and J by 0 bases; unmatched bases: 4. CDR1 GTSNPN and CDR2 SVGIG come from the germline V gene (reference sequence).

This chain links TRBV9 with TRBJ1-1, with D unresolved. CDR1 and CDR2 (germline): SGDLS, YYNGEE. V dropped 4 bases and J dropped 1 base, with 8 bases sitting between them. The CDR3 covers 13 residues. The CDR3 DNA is TGTGCCAGCAGCCAACGGGGGAACACTGAAGCTTTCTTT. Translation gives CASSQRGNTEAFF.

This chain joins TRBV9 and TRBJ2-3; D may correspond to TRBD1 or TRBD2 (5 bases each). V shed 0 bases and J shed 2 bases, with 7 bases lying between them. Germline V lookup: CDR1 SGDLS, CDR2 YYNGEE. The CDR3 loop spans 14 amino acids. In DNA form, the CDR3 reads TGTGCCAGCAGCGTAGGAGGGACCACAGATACGCAGTATTTT. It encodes CASSVGGTTDTQYF.

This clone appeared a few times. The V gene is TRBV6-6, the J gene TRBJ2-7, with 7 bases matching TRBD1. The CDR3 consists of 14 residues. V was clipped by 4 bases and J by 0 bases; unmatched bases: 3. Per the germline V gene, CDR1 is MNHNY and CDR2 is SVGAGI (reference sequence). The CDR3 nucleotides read TGTGCCAGCAGTTTCTGGACAGGCTCCTACGAGCAGTACTTC. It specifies CASSFWTGSYEQYF.

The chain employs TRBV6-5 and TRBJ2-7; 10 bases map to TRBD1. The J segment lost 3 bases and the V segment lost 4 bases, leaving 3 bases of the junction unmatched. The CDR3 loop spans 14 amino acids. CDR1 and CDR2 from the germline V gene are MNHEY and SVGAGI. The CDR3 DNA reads TGTGCCAGCAGTTCCGGGACAGGGGTCTACGAGCAGTACTTC. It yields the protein CASSSGTGVYEQYF.

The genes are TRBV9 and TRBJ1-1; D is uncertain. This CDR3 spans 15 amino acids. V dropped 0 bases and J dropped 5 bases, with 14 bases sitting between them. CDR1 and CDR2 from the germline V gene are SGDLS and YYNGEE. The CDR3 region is CASSVGVGRGTEAFF. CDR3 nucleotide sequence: TGTGCCAGCAGCGTAGGGGTAGGTCGAGGGACTGAAGCTTTCTTT.

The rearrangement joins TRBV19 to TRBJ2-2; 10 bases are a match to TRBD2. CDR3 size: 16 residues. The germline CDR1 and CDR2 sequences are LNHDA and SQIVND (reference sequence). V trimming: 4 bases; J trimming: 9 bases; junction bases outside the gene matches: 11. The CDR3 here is CASSSSTSGMLRELFF. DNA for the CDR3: TGTGCCAGTAGTAGTAGTACTAGCGGGATGTTAAGGGAGCTGTTTTTT. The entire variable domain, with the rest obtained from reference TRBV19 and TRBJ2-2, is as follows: DGGITQSPKYLFRKEGQNVTLSCEQNLNHDAMYWYRQDPGQGLRLIYYSQIVNDFQKGDIAEGYSVSREKKESFPLTVTSAQKNPTAFYLCASSSSTSGMLRELFFGEGSRLTVL.

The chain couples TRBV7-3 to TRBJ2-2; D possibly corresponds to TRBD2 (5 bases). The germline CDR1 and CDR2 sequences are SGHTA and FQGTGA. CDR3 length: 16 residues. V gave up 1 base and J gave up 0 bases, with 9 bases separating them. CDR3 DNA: TGTGCCAGCAGCTTAAGGTCGACTACGAACACCGGGGAGCTGTTTTTT. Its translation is CASSLRSTTNTGELFF.

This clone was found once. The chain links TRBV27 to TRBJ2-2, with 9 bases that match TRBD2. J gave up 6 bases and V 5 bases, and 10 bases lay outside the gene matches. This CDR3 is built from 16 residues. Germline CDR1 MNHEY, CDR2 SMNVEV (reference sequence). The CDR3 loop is CASSKPLAGAAGELFF. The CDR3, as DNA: TGTGCCAGCAGTAAACCGTTAGCGGGAGCGGCCGGGGAGCTGTTTTTT.

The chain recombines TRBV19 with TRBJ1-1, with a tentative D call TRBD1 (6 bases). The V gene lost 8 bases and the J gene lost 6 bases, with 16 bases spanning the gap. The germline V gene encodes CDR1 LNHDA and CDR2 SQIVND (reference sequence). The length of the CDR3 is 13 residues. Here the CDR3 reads CASARGRGAEAFF. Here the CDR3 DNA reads TGTGCCAGTGCTAGGGGCAGGGGAGCTGAAGCTTTCTTT.

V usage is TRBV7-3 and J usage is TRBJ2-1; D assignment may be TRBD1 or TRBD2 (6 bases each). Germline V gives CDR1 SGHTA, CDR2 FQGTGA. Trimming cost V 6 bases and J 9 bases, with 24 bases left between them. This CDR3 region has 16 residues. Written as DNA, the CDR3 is TGTGCCAGCAGGGCCCGGGACTTCCGGGGACAAGCTGAGCAGTTCTTC. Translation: CASRARDFRGQAEQFF.

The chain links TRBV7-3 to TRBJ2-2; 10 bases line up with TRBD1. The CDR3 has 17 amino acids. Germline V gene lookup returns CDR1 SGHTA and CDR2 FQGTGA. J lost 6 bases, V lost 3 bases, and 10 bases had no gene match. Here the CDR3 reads CASSFGTGAQGAGELFF. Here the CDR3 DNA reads TGTGCCAGCAGCTTTGGGACAGGGGCCCAGGGCGCCGGGGAGCTGTTTTTT.

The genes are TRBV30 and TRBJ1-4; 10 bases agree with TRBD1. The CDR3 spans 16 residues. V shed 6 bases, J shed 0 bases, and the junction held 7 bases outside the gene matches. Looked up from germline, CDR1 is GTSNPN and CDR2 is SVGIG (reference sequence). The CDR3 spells CACHDRGHATNEKLFF. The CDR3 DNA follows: TGTGCCTGCCACGACAGGGGGCATGCAACTAATGAAAAACTGTTTTTT. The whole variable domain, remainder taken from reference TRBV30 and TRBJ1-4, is SQTIHQWPATLVQPVGSPLSLECTVEGTSNPNLYWYRQAAGRGLQLLFYSVGIGQISSEVPQNLSASRPQDRQFILSSKKLLLSDSGFYLCACHDRGHATNEKLFFGSGTQLSVL.